The clone carrying this TCR beta chain has just one count. This sample was taken from a study of T cell responses to AZD1222 COVID-19 vaccine. The CDR3 runs 14 residues. The germline V gene encodes CDR1 SGDLS and CDR2 YYNGEE. Trimming left V 3 bases short and J 3 bases short, with 9 bases between. The table came from immunoSEQ multiplex PCR; TCRdb's copy has only in-frame clones and leaves some out. The table records some 110,000 clones, approximately 91% of them present only once. The chain links TRBV9 to TRBJ1-4; D remains unclear. This receptor was taken from an adult in good health. Here the sequenced sample was peripheral blood, taken on day 0 of AZD1222 vaccination. CDR3 sequence reads: CASSGLGSNEKLFF. CDR3 coding DNA: TGTGCCAGCAGCGGCCTAGGTTCTAATGAAAAACTGTTTTTT.